The present T cell receptor (beta chain) was sequenced within a study of regulatory T cells in long-lasting Graves disease. Time point here: persistent/refractory GD, antithyroid drugs over 5 years with positive TRAb. With RNA extracted from PBMCs as input, the TCR library was made. V lost 8 bases and J 0 bases, leaving 7 bases between the germline ends. This CDR3 spans 12 amino acids. In building TCR beta libraries, iRepertoire HTBI primers were used together with Arm-PCR of CDR3 regions. TCRdb fed the multiplex PCR reads into MiXCR, producing one record per CDR3 protein. The sample yields 600,000 to 850,000 distinct CDR3 sequences, about 30% seen once. This clonotype was recorded many times.

This sample comprised peripheral blood mononuclear cells (PBMCs), obtained when the disease was refractory, from a patient treated with antithyroid drugs. V gene TRBV12-3 or TRBV12-4 combines with J gene TRBJ2-5; D not certain. The sequence came from a female donor with Graves disease. CDR3 in amino acids: CASSAYQETQYF. Here the CDR3 DNA reads TGTGCCAGCTCAGCCTACCAAGAGACCCAGTACTTC.